One and the same sample provided the 14 T cell receptor beta chains below, sequenced in a study of T cell changes during pregnancy in multiple sclerosis. Only in-frame clones appear in the TCRdb table, and some are missing; sequencing was by immunoSEQ multiplex PCR. Of about 20,000 clones in the sample, over 80% were seen once. Sequences were derived from CD8+ T cells from peripheral blood mononuclear cells, sampled in the third trimester of pregnancy. These TCRs come from a female donor in good health, enrolled as a control in a pregnancy study.

The chain is built from TRBV4-1 and TRBJ1-1, with D unclear. Trimming shortened V by 1 base and J by 2 bases, and 5 bases separated the two germline ends. Germline V gene sequence: CDR1 MGHRA, CDR2 YSYEKL. The CDR3 has 13 residues. The CDR3 nucleotides are TGCGCCAGCAGCCAAGGAGTAAACACTGAAGCTTTCTTT. Protein: CASSQGVNTEAFF.

The chain uses TRBV2 and TRBJ1-1; 9 positions match TRBD1. CDR1 and CDR2 (germline): SNHLY, FYNNEI. The CDR3 spans 15 residues. V gave up 0 bases and J gave up 4 bases; unmatched junction bases: 3. This chain's CDR3 is CASSEARDRVTEAFF. CDR3 DNA: TGTGCCAGCAGTGAAGCAAGGGACAGGGTCACTGAAGCTTTCTTT.

The J gene is TRBJ2-4, the V gene TRBV12-1; the table calls TRBD2, which could not be checked here. TRBV12-1 is assigned pseudogene status. The CDR3 has 15 residues. CDR3 amino acids: CASSLIRGDKNIQYF. CDR3 nucleotides: TGTGCCAGCAGCTTGATTCGGGGGGACAAAAACATTCAGTACTTC.

Note on this clone: The junction differs from germline at one of its ends, possibly a read error. V and J are TRBV7-7 and TRBJ1-3; maybe TRBD1 (6 bases). Germline V gives CDR1 SSHAT, CDR2 FNYEAQ (reference sequence). CDR3 length equals 15 residues. CDR3 residues: CASSRGDNPGNTIYF. The CDR3 DNA sequence: TGTGCTAGCAGCAGAGGGGACAACCCTGGAAACACCATATATTTT.

This sequence joins TRBV7-9 and TRBJ2-3, with D possibly TRBD1 on 6 matching bases. The V and J ends lost 1 base and 6 bases respectively, with 11 bases between them. Germline CDR1 SEHNR, CDR2 FQNEAQ (reference sequence). The CDR3 runs 14 residues. CDR3 in amino acids: CASSLVLGGDTQYF. CDR3 sequence (DNA): TGTGCCAGCAGCTTAGTCCTTGGGGGCGATACGCAGTATTTT.

This chain links TRBV5-6 with TRBJ2-1, with TRBD2 matching over 12 bases. Trimming at V came to 3 bases and at J to 9 bases, leaving 10 bases not matched to a gene. This CDR3 has 16 amino acids. CDR1 is SGHDT and CDR2 is YYEEEE in the germline V gene. The CDR3 coding sequence is TGTGCCAGCAGCTCGGACCGACTAGCGGGAGTACGTGAGCAGTTCTTC. It is translated as CASSSDRLAGVREQFF.

The chain uses TRBV5-1 and TRBJ2-7, with 9 positions matching TRBD1. The CDR3 has 14 residues. Germline values: CDR1 SGHRS, CDR2 YFSETQ. Trimming at V came to 4 bases and at J to 2 bases, leaving 4 bases not matched to a gene. CDR3 region: CASSTGQGTYEQYF. DNA of the CDR3: TGCGCCAGCAGCACGGGACAGGGCACCTACGAGCAGTACTTC.

This chain links TRBV6-5 with TRBJ1-4; 7 nucleotides agree with TRBD1. From germline, CDR1 is MNHEY and CDR2 SVGAGI. The trim removed 8 bases at V and 3 bases at J, leaving 3 bases unmatched. CDR3 length: 13 amino acids. The CDR3 reads CASQDRSNEKLFF. The CDR3 coding sequence is TGTGCCAGCCAGGACAGGTCTAATGAAAAACTGTTTTTT.

The chain employs TRBV10-1 and TRBJ2-2; possible D gene TRBD1, 7 bases. Germline CDR1 and CDR2: WNHNN and SYGVQD (reference sequence). The length of the CDR3 is 14 residues. V was clipped by 4 bases and J by 6 bases, with 12 bases between them. The CDR3 sequence: CASSGGGGPGELFF. DNA for the CDR3: TGCGCCAGCAGTGGTGGAGGGGGCCCCGGGGAGCTGTTTTTT.

The V call is TRBV15, the J call TRBJ2-7; TRBD1 aligns across 10 bases. Per germline, CDR1 LNHNV and CDR2 YYDKDF (reference sequence). J was trimmed by 2 bases and V by 1 base; bases with no gene match: 8. This CDR3 is built from 17 residues. Written as DNA, the CDR3 is TGTGCCACCAGCAGAGCCGTCACCGGGACAGGGGCCTACGAGCAGTACTTC. Protein sequence: CATSRAVTGTGAYEQYF.

The CDR3 DNA is TGTGCCAGTAGTACCTGGACAGGGGGCACAGATACGCAGTATTTT. Amino acid sequence: CASSTWTGGTDTQYF. V is TRBV19 and J is TRBJ2-3, with 9 nucleotides matching TRBD1. Germline V lookup: CDR1 LNHDA, CDR2 SQIVND (reference sequence). The CDR3 loop spans 15 amino acids. With V trimmed by 4 bases and J by 1 base, 3 bases remained unmatched.

The rearrangement uses TRBV14 and TRBJ2-7, with D possibly TRBD1 on 5 matching bases. The CDR3 length is 13 residues. Germline loops: CDR1 SGHDN, CDR2 FVKESK. V was pared by 1 base and J by 2 bases, with 6 bases between. CDR3 residues: CASSQGRAYEQYF. CDR3 nucleotide sequence: TGTGCCAGCAGCCAAGGCAGGGCCTACGAGCAGTACTTC.

The chain carries TRBV28 and TRBJ2-3; 14 bases fit TRBD2. There are 18 residues in the CDR3. Per germline, CDR1 MDHEN and CDR2 SYDVKM. Trimming cost V 4 bases and J 4 bases; bases outside gene matches: 10. CDR3 in amino acids: CASSSGLAGGPPPDTQYF. The DNA for the CDR3 is TGTGCCAGCAGTTCCGGACTAGCGGGAGGACCCCCCCCAGATACGCAGTATTTT.

The chain carries TRBV29-1 and TRBJ2-7; 12 bases line up with TRBD1. In germline, CDR1 is SQVTM, CDR2 ANQGSEA. The trim removed 6 bases at V and 5 bases at J, leaving 5 bases unmatched. This CDR3 spans 13 amino acids. The DNA for the CDR3 is TGCAGCGTCGAGGGACAGGGGGCTGACGAGCAGTACTTC. Encoded protein: CSVEGQGADEQYF.